Presented here are 25 T cell receptor beta chains from one specimen sequenced in a study of cytomegalovirus exposure and HLA in healthy donors. The PCR ran on 60 Vbeta and 13 Jbeta primers. The protocol was immunoSEQ multiplex PCR, while the TCRdb copy is restricted to in-frame clones and leaves out a portion. This sample has some 150,000 clones, with around 80% found just once. The sample comprised PBMCs. Every receptor here comes from a woman aged 50 to 60 in good health and CMV-seropositive.

The chain uses TRBV7-9 and TRBJ1-2; 7 bases fit TRBD1. Trimming removed 3 bases from V and 4 bases from J; junction bases left unmatched: 8. Per germline, CDR1 SEHNR and CDR2 FQNEAQ (reference sequence). This CDR3 has 15 amino acids. CDR3 nucleotide sequence: TGTGCCAGCAGCTTGACAGGGACAGCCTCCTATGGCTACACCTTC. Its protein is CASSLTGTASYGYTF.

This chain uses TRBV7-9 with TRBJ1-1, with 10 bases aligning to TRBD1. Trimming took 2 bases from V and 5 from J; bases not matched to a gene: 11. This CDR3 is built from 17 residues. Germline V gene data show CDR1 as SEHNR and CDR2 as FQNEAQ (reference sequence). The CDR3 DNA reads as TGTGCCAGCAGCTTACTCGGACGGACAGGGGGAGGGACTGAAGCTTTCTTT. This gives the protein CASSLLGRTGGGTEAFF.

This sequence joins TRBV7-9 and TRBJ1-1; 7 bases agree with TRBD1. Germline CDR1 SEHNR, CDR2 FQNEAQ (reference sequence). CDR3 length equals 15 residues. The V and J ends lost 4 bases and 0 bases, in that order; junction bases with no gene match: 5. CDR3 sequence: CASSWRDSMNTEAFF. The CDR3 DNA follows: TGTGCCAGCAGCTGGCGGGACAGCATGAACACTGAAGCTTTCTTT.

This clone was found a few times. V and J are TRBV4-3 and TRBJ1-2, with D possibly TRBD1 on 5 matching bases. Per the germline V gene, CDR1 is LGHNA and CDR2 is YSLEER. V lost 0 bases and J 4 bases, leaving 18 bases between the germline ends. The CDR3 runs to 17 residues. CDR3 region: CASSQDLLGGVAYGYTF. In nucleotides, the CDR3 is TGCGCCAGCAGCCAAGATCTCCTCGGGGGGGTTGCCTATGGCTACACCTTC.

The chain uses TRBV6-5 and TRBJ1-2, with 7 bases fitting TRBD1. Per germline, CDR1 MNHEY and CDR2 SVGAGI. The CDR3 loop spans 13 amino acids. V dropped 6 bases and J dropped 3; count of bases not matched to a gene: 4. In DNA, the CDR3 is TGTGCCAGCAGGGGTGACAGGGACTATGGCTACACCTTC. This codes for CASRGDRDYGYTF.

The CDR3 here is CASSQNRGNYGYTF. The CDR3, as DNA: TGCGCCAGCAGCCAGAACAGGGGTAACTATGGCTACACCTTC. V and J are TRBV4-3 and TRBJ1-2; 7 bases match TRBD1. This CDR3 has 14 amino acids. CDR1 and CDR2 from the germline V gene are LGHNA and YSLEER. The ends lost 3 bases at V and 1 base at J; junction bases unmatched: 2.

This clone was seen a single time. The gene calls are TRBV10-2 and TRBJ2-7; 11 positions match TRBD2. The germline CDR1 and CDR2 sequences are WSHSY and SAAADI. This CDR3 comprises 14 residues. The ends lost 6 bases at V and 5 bases at J; junction bases unmatched: 6. Here the CDR3 reads CASRIAGGFDEQYF. The DNA for the CDR3 is TGCGCCAGCAGGATAGCGGGGGGGTTTGACGAGCAGTACTTC.

In DNA, the CDR3 is TGTGCCAGCAGCGTCCACCTGGGGGGGGATTACAATGAGCAGTTCTTC. Its protein is CASSVHLGGDYNEQFF. The rearrangement joins TRBV9 to TRBJ2-1, with 7 bases lining up with TRBD2. V was pared by 2 bases and J by 4 bases, with 9 bases of the junction left unmatched. This CDR3 is built from 16 residues. Germline CDR1 and CDR2: SGDLS and YYNGEE.

This clone was observed a single time. The rearrangement joins TRBV7-3 to TRBJ2-7; tentative D call: TRBD1 (5 bases). Germline loops: CDR1 SGHTA, CDR2 FQGTGA. This CDR3 contains 14 residues. Trimming cost V 5 bases and J 0 bases, with 11 bases left between them. Here the CDR3 reads CASSQDTNSYEQYF. CDR3 DNA sequence: TGTGCCAGCAGCCAGGACACCAACTCCTACGAGCAGTACTTC.

This CDR3 reads CSVDVAGGYEQYF. DNA of the CDR3: TGCAGCGTTGACGTAGCGGGAGGGTACGAGCAGTACTTC. V usage is TRBV29-1 and J usage is TRBJ2-7; 11 positions match TRBD2. This CDR3 is built from 13 residues. Germline lookup yields CDR1 SQVTM and CDR2 ANQGSEA. V trimming: 3 bases; J trimming: 4 bases; junction bases outside the gene matches: 2.

The chain carries TRBV27 and TRBJ2-3; maybe TRBD2 (6 bases). Germline CDR1 reads MNHEY; CDR2 reads SMNVEV (reference sequence). Trimming left V 6 bases short and J 5 bases short, with 18 bases between. The CDR3 totals 15 residues. CDR3 amino acids: CASRRETRDRDTQYF. DNA for the CDR3: TGTGCCAGCAGGCGGGAAACTAGGGATAGAGATACGCAGTATTTT.

The chain is built from TRBV6-1 and TRBJ2-3; D not resolved. This CDR3 has 10 amino acids. Germline V gene sequence: CDR1 MNHNS, CDR2 SASEGT. Trimming pared 5 bases from V and 11 bases from J, leaving 8 bases between. CDR3 in amino acids: CASSIYRQYF. The CDR3, as DNA: TGTGCCAGCAGTATCTATAGGCAGTATTTT.

This chain connects TRBV7-6 to TRBJ1-1; D possibly corresponds to TRBD1 (6 bases). The CDR3 loop spans 15 amino acids. V was cut by 1 base and J by 1 base, with 10 bases left in between. Per the germline V gene, CDR1 is SGHVS and CDR2 is FNYEAQ. This CDR3 is CASSLGAGANTEAFF. The DNA of the CDR3 is TGTGCCAGCAGCTTAGGGGCGGGGGCGAACACTGAAGCTTTCTTT.

The genes are TRBV18 and TRBJ1-1; D not resolved. The CDR3 totals 15 residues. The V gene lost 3 bases and the J gene lost 4 bases, with 15 bases spanning the gap. Looked up from germline, CDR1 is KGHSH and CDR2 is LQKENI. CDR3 region: CASSPGRVPATEAFF. The CDR3 nucleotides are TGTGCCAGCTCACCTGGGCGGGTGCCGGCCACTGAAGCTTTCTTT.

The chain is built from TRBV9 and TRBJ2-3; 12 positions agree with TRBD2. The germline V gene encodes CDR1 SGDLS and CDR2 YYNGEE. V lost 4 bases, J lost 3 bases, and 9 bases stayed unmatched. The length of the CDR3 is 17 residues. CDR3 sequence reads: CASSLLAGGSGTDTQYF. Written as DNA, the CDR3 is TGTGCCAGCAGCCTACTAGCGGGGGGATCGGGGACAGATACGCAGTATTTT.

The chain links TRBV18 to TRBJ1-3; tentative D call: TRBD1 (5 bases). This CDR3 has 15 amino acids. CDR1 is KGHSH and CDR2 is LQKENI in the germline V gene. Trimming cost V 2 bases and J 1 base, with 9 bases left between them. The CDR3 loop reads CASSPGAISGNTIYF. The CDR3 DNA reads as TGTGCCAGCTCACCAGGGGCGATATCTGGAAACACCATATATTTT.

This clone was counted only a few times. The rearrangement uses TRBV19 and TRBJ1-1; possibly TRBD1 for D (5 bases). Between the trimmed V and J ends, which lost 7 bases and 8 bases, there was a span of 23 bases. Per the germline V gene, CDR1 is LNHDA and CDR2 is SQIVND (reference sequence). The CDR3 is made up of 15 amino acids. CDR3 bases: TGTGCCAGTACCCGTGGGGCAGTGGCTGAGGCCGAAGCTTTCTTT. It encodes CASTRGAVAEAEAFF.

This chain connects TRBV9 to TRBJ1-6; TRBD1 aligns across 7 bases. The J segment lost 7 bases and the V segment lost 0 bases, leaving 13 bases of the junction unmatched. This CDR3 spans 18 amino acids. Germline V CDR1 and CDR2: SGDLS, YYNGEE. The CDR3 DNA follows: TGTGCCAGCAGCGTAGGGGGTTGGGACAGCAGGTTGAATTCACCCCTCCACTTT. Translation gives CASSVGGWDSRLNSPLHF. Supplemented by reference TRBV9 and TRBJ1-6, the full variable domain reads DSGVTQTPKHLITATGQRVTLRCSPRSGDLSVYWYQQSLDQGLQFLIQYYNGEERAKGNILERFSAQQFPDLHSELNLSSLELGDSALYFCASSVGGWDSRLNSPLHFGNGTRLTVT.

The chain couples TRBV7-3 to TRBJ2-1, with 8 nucleotides matching TRBD2. With 5 bases clipped from V and 8 bases from J, the junction kept 8 bases outside the gene matches. Germline CDR1 SGHTA, CDR2 FQGTGA. The CDR3 length is 14 residues. The CDR3 DNA sequence: TGTGCCAGCAGCCCGGGGGGGCCTCTGTATGAGCAGTTCTTC. It yields the protein CASSPGGPLYEQFF.

The CDR3: CASSWGRLAGTQYF. The CDR3 nucleotides are TGTGCCAGCAGTTGGGGACGACTAGCCGGTACGCAGTATTTT. The V and J genes are TRBV27 and TRBJ2-3, with 7 bases aligning to TRBD2. V shed 4 bases, J shed 8 bases, and the junction held 9 bases outside the gene matches. The CDR3 totals 14 residues. Germline lookup yields CDR1 MNHEY and CDR2 SMNVEV (reference sequence).

The CDR3 spells CASTLTGGGELFF. The CDR3, as DNA: TGCGCCAGCACCCTGACAGGGGGCGGGGAGCTGTTTTTT. The chain couples TRBV5-1 to TRBJ2-2; TRBD1 agrees at 9 bases. The germline gives CDR1 SGHRS, CDR2 YFSETQ. This CDR3 has 13 residues. Trimming took 6 bases from V and 7 from J; bases not matched to a gene: 4.

This chain connects TRBV7-2 to TRBJ2-5; the D is unclear. With the DNA end fitting TRBJ2-7 better, the J assignment may be wrong. The CDR3 extends over 11 amino acids. CDR1 SGHTA and CDR2 FQGNSA come from the germline V gene. The CDR3 DNA reads TGTGCCAGCAGCCTAACTTACGAGCAGTACTTC. It is translated as CASSLTYEQYF.

This clone was seen a handful of times. CDR3 bases: TGTGCCAGCAGCTCTCACAAGCGTTCCGCCCTGCTCTTCGAAAAACTGTTTTTT. Its protein product is CASSSHKRSALLFEKLFF. The chain has TRBV7-8 and TRBJ1-4, with D uncertain. Germline V lookup: CDR1 SGHVS, CDR2 FQNEAQ. Trimming took 4 bases from V and 8 from J, leaving 26 bases between them. The CDR3 sequence is 18 residues long. Filled out from reference TRBV7-8 and TRBJ1-4, the complete variable domain reads GAGVSQSPRYKVAKRGQDVALRCDPISGHVSLFWYQQALGQGPEFLTYFQNEAQLDKSGLPSDRFFAERPEGSVSTLKIQRTQQEDSAVYLCASSSHKRSALLFEKLFFGSGTQLSVL.

This clone was detected only once. For the CDR3, the DNA is TGTGCCAGCAGCCAAGAGACCCCGGGGACCGGGGAGCTGTTTTTT. This sequence encodes CASSQETPGTGELFF. The V and J genes are TRBV4-2 and TRBJ2-2; D may be TRBD2 (5 bases). CDR1 and CDR2 (germline): LGHNA, YNFKEQ. Trimming took off 0 bases at V and 5 bases at J, with 10 bases between the two ends. The CDR3 sequence is 15 residues long.

This chain links TRBV10-3 with TRBJ1-2; D may be TRBD1 (5 bases). Germline V gene sequence: CDR1 ENHRY, CDR2 SYGVKD. Trimming took off 5 bases at V and 2 bases at J, with 9 bases between the two ends. The CDR3 consists of 13 residues. The DNA for the CDR3 is TGTGCCATCAGTCTACAGGAGAACTATGGCTACACCTTC. Translated: CAISLQENYGYTF.